These T cell receptor beta chains were read from a single sample in a study of cytomegalovirus exposure and HLA in healthy donors. The method was immunoSEQ multiplex PCR; TCRdb's version includes in-frame clones alone and lacks a portion of them. The data hold almost 200,000 clones, with roughly 79% observed a single time. The sample consisted of PBMCs. These receptor sequences come from a man aged 30 to 39 in good health and CMV-seronegative. Each CDR3 is given with its conserved first and last residue. The order of the fields is V gene, D gene, J gene, clone size, CDR3 protein, CDR3 DNA. A D gene is named only where the DNA matches it firmly. Some rows mark clone size as missing; the rest say once, few, many or name a class of expanded clone.

v_call: TRBV30
d_call: NA
j_call: TRBJ1-4
clone_size: NA
cdr3_aa: CAWSVGQSHEKLFF
cdr3_nt: TGTGCCTGGAGTGTCGGACAGAGTCATGAAAAACTGTTTTTT

v_call: TRBV13
d_call: TRBD1
j_call: TRBJ2-7
clone_size: NA
cdr3_aa: CASSRDGTGEDEQYF
cdr3_nt: TGTGCCAGCAGCCGGGATGGGACAGGGGAGGACGAGCAGTACTTC

v_call: TRBV6-5
d_call: NA
j_call: TRBJ1-1
clone_size: few
cdr3_aa: CASSYGGGTEAFF
cdr3_nt: TGTGCCAGCAGTTACGGGGGGGGCACTGAAGCTTTCTTT

v_call: TRBV10-3
d_call: TRBD1
j_call: TRBJ2-7
clone_size: NA
cdr3_aa: CAISDTGWGQGTHEQYF
cdr3_nt: TGTGCCATCAGTGACACCGGGTGGGGACAGGGGACACACGAGCAGTACTTC

v_call: TRBV5-1
d_call: TRBD2
j_call: TRBJ2-2
clone_size: NA
cdr3_aa: CASKTSGEGTGELFF
cdr3_nt: TGCGCCAGCAAGACTAGCGGGGAGGGCACCGGGGAGCTGTTTTTT

v_call: TRBV4-2
d_call: NA
j_call: TRBJ2-1
clone_size: NA
cdr3_aa: CASSQVARGSSYNEQFF
cdr3_nt: TGTGCCAGCAGCCAAGTGGCTCGGGGGAGCTCCTACAATGAGCAGTTCTTC

v_call: TRBV6-7
d_call: NA
j_call: TRBJ1-5
clone_size: few
cdr3_aa: CASSYGQTDQPQHF
cdr3_nt: TGTGCCAGCAGTTATGGACAAACCGATCAGCCCCAGCATTTT

v_call: TRBV28
d_call: TRBD2
j_call: TRBJ2-3
clone_size: NA
cdr3_aa: CASSFDSGSADTQYF
cdr3_nt: TGTGCCAGTAGTTTCGACAGCGGGAGTGCAGATACGCAGTATTTT

v_call: TRBV6-1
d_call: NA
j_call: TRBJ2-7
clone_size: few
cdr3_aa: CASSEVLGPGYEQYF
cdr3_nt: TGTGCCAGCAGTGAAGTTTTAGGCCCGGGCTACGAGCAGTACTTC

v_call: TRBV28
d_call: TRBD1
j_call: TRBJ1-4
clone_size: NA
cdr3_aa: CASCGQGVSYEKLFF
cdr3_nt: TGTGCCAGCTGTGGACAGGGGGTTAGTTATGAAAAACTGTTTTTT

v_call: TRBV11-1
d_call: NA
j_call: TRBJ2-1
clone_size: NA
cdr3_aa: CASSSRGLDEQFF
cdr3_nt: TGTGCCAGCAGCTCCAGGGGCCTCGATGAGCAGTTCTTC

v_call: TRBV10-3
d_call: TRBD1
j_call: TRBJ1-2
clone_size: once
cdr3_aa: CAIKAETKGQRGYGYTF
cdr3_nt: TGTGCCATCAAAGCCGAGACTAAGGGACAGCGCGGCTATGGCTACACCTTC